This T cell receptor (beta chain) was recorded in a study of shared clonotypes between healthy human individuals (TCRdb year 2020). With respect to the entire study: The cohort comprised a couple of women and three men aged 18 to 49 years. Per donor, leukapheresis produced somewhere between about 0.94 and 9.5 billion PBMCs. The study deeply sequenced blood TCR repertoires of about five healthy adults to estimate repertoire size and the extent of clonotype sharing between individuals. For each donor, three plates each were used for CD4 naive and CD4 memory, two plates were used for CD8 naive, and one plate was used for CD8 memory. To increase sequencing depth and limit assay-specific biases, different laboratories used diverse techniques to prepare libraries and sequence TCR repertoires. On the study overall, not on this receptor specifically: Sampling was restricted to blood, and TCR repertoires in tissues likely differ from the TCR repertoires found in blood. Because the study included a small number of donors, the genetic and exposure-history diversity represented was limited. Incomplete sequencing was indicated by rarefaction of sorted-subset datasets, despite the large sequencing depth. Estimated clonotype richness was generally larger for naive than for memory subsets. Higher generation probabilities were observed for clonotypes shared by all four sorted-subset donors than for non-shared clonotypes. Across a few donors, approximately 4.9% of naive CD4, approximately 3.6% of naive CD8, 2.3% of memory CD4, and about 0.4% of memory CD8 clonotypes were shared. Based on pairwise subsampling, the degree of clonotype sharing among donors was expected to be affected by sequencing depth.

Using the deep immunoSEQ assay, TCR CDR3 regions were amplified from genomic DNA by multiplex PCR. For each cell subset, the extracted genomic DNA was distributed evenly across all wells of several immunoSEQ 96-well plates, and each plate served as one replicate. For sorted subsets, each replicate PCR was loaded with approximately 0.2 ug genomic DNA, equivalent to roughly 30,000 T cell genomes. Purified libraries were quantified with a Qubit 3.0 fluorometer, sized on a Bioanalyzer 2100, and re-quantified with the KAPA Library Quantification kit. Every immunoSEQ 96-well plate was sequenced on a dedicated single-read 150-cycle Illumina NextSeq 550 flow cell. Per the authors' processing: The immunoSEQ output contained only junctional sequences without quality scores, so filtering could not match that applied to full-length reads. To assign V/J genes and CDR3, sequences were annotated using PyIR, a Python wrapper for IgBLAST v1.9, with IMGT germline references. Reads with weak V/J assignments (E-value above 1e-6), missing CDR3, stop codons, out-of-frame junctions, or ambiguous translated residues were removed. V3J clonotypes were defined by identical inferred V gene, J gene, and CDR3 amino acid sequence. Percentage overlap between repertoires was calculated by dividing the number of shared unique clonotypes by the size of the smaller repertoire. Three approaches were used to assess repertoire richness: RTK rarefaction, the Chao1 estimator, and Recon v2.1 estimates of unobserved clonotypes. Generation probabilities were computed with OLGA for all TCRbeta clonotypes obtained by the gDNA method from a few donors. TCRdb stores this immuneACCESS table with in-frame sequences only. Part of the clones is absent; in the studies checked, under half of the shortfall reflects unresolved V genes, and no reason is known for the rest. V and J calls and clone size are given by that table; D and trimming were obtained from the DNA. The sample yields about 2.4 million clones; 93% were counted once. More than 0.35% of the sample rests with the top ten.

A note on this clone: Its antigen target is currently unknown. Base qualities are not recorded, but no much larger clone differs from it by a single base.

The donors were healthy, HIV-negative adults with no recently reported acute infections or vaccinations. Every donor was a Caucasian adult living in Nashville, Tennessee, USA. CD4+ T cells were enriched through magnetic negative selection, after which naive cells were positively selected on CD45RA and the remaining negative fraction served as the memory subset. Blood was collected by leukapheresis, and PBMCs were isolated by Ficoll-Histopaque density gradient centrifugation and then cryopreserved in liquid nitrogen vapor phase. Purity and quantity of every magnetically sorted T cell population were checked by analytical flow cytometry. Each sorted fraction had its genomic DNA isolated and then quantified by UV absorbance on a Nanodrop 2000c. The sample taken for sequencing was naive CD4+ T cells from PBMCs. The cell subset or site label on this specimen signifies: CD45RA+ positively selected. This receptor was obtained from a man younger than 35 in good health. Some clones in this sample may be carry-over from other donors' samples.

The CDR3 reads CASSDPDRKSGANVLTF. The nucleotide sequence reads TGCGCCAGCAGTGACCCCGACAGGAAATCTGGGGCCAACGTCCTGACTTTC. Here the chain combines TRBV10-2 and TRBJ2-6; the D region possibly corresponds to TRBD1 (6 bases align). The junction carries 13 bases between V and J, which are trimmed by 3 bases and 1 base respectively. The germline V gene encodes CDR1 WSHSY and CDR2 SAAADI. The CDR3 spans 17 residues, from the cysteine through the phenylalanine. Here the CDR3 DNA is all that survives: 51 bases in frame from base 1.